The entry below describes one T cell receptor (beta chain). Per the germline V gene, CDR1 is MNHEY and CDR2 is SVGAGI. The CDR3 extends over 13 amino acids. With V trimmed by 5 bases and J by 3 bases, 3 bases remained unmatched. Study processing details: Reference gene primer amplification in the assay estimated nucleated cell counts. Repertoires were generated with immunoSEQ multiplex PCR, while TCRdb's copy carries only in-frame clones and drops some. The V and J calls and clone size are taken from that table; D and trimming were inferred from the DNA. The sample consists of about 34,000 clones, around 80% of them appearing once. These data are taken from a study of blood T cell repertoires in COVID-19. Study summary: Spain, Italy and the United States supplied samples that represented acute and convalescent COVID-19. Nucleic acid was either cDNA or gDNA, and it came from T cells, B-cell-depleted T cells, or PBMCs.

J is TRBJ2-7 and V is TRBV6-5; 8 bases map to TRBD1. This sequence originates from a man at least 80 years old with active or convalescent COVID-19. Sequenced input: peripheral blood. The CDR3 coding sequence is TGTGCCAGCAGTCACGGACAGGGCTACGAGCAGTACTTC. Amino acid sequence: CASSHGQGYEQYF.